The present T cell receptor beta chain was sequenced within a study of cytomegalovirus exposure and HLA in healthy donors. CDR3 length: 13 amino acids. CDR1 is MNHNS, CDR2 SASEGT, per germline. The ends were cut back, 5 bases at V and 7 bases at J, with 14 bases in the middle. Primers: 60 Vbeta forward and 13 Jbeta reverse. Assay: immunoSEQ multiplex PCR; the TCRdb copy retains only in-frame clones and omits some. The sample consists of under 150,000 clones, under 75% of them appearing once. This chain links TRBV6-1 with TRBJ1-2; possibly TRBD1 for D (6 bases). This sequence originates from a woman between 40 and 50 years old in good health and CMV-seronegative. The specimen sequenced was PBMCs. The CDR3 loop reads CASSLTGISGYTF. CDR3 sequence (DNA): TGTGCCAGCAGTCTCACAGGGATAAGTGGCTACACCTTC.